The T cell receptor (beta chain) under discussion was sequenced for a study of Ad26.COV2.S vaccination and SARS-CoV-2 variants. Germline V gene lookup returns CDR1 LNHNV and CDR2 YYDKDF (reference sequence). The ends lost 4 bases at V and 0 bases at J; junction bases unmatched: 9. This CDR3 comprises 16 residues. The assay was immunoSEQ multiplex PCR, and TCRdb's table has in-frame clones only and misses some. The sample includes some 520,000 clones, roughly 89% of them seen just once. Described treatment: approximately 18 received Ad26.COV2.S at low or high dose, single or two shots; 5 received placebo; per-sample allocation not given. The samples were gathered on day 63 after the first injection of vaccine or placebo.

The receptor comes from a person between 18 and 65 years old who received the Ad26.COV2.S COVID-19 vaccine or a placebo. The sample in question was peripheral blood, obtained in a trial of Ad26.COV2.S vaccine versus placebo. The chain recombines TRBV15 with TRBJ2-7, with 7 bases lining up with TRBD1. The CDR3 protein is CATSTPITGVSYEQYF. In nucleotides, the CDR3 is TGTGCCACCAGCACCCCTATTACAGGGGTCTCCTACGAGCAGTACTTC.